Following are 17 T cell receptor beta chains from one sample sequenced in a study of T cell responses to AZD1222 COVID-19 vaccine. The repertoire was sequenced with immunoSEQ multiplex PCR; TCRdb's copy has only in-frame clones and lacks some. In the table there are more than 85,000 clones, roughly 84% of which are singletons. Source: peripheral blood, taken on day 0 of AZD1222 vaccination. The origin of the receptors is an adult in good health.

The chain employs TRBV5-5 and TRBJ2-5; the D is unclear. This CDR3 is 13 amino acids long. CDR1 is SGHKS, CDR2 YYEKEE, per germline (reference sequence). The ends were cut back, 2 bases at V and 5 bases at J, with 10 bases in the middle. The CDR3 DNA sequence: TGTGCCAGCAGCTTTTTGGGTTCGGAGACCCAGTACTTC. It specifies CASSFLGSETQYF.

The chain carries TRBV11-2 and TRBJ2-2; a weak D match, TRBD2 (5 bases). The germline V gene has CDR1 SGHAT and CDR2 FQNNGV. This CDR3 comprises 14 residues. V was pared by 1 base and J by 10 bases, with 13 bases between. CDR3 residues: CASSLAVRGAELFF. The CDR3 nucleotides read TGTGCCAGCAGCTTAGCGGTCCGGGGAGCGGAGCTGTTTTTT.

The chain uses TRBV2 and TRBJ1-5, with no clear D. The germline V gene has CDR1 SNHLY and CDR2 FYNNEI. This CDR3 comprises 13 residues. V was cut by 1 base and J by 7 bases, with 8 bases left in between. The CDR3 here is CASSEDTIQPQHF. The CDR3 DNA sequence: TGTGCCAGCAGTGAAGATACCATACAGCCCCAGCATTTT.

This clone is a singleton in its sample. The V and J genes are TRBV5-1 and TRBJ1-2; TRBD1 matches 8 bases. This CDR3 spans 14 amino acids. Per germline, CDR1 SGHRS and CDR2 YFSETQ. J was trimmed by 8 bases and V by 0 bases; bases with no gene match: 6. CDR3 residues: CASSLAGQGRGYTF. The CDR3 bases are TGCGCCAGCAGCTTGGCTGGACAGGGCCGGGGCTACACCTTC.

In DNA, the CDR3 is TGTGCCAGTAGTACCCGGGACACCGAAAAACTGTTTTTT. Amino acids: CASSTRDTEKLFF. V and J are TRBV19 and TRBJ1-4, with a tentative D call TRBD1 (6 bases). The germline V gene has CDR1 LNHDA and CDR2 SQIVND (reference sequence). This CDR3 comprises 13 residues. The V and J ends lost 4 bases and 8 bases respectively, with 11 bases between them.

This chain uses TRBV19 with TRBJ2-7; the D gene is possibly TRBD2 (5 bases). V was cut by 3 bases and J by 2 bases, with 8 bases left in between. CDR3 length equals 13 residues. Germline CDR1 is LNHDA and CDR2 is SQIVND (reference sequence). The CDR3 sequence is CASSIGLAYEQYF. The CDR3 DNA reads TGTGCCAGTAGTATCGGACTCGCCTACGAGCAGTACTTC.

The chain recombines TRBV19 with TRBJ1-2, with D possibly being TRBD1 (5 bases). V was trimmed by 6 bases and J by 3 bases, leaving 14 bases between them. CDR1 and CDR2 (germline): LNHDA, SQIVND (reference sequence). This CDR3 contains 14 residues. The CDR3, as DNA: TGTGCCAGTAGCGTTAAACCGGGGGACTATGGCTACACCTTC. Translation: CASSVKPGDYGYTF.

V gene TRBV6-5 combines with J gene TRBJ1-5, with D uncertain. This CDR3 spans 14 amino acids. Germline V gives CDR1 MNHEY, CDR2 SVGAGI. The germline V and J ends were trimmed by 9 bases and 1 base, with 13 bases remaining between them. The CDR3 loop is CARIPCRSNQPQHF. CDR3 DNA: TGTGCCAGAATACCGTGTCGGAGCAATCAGCCCCAGCATTTT.

J is TRBJ1-4 and V is TRBV28; TRBD1 matches at 7 bases. In germline, CDR1 is MDHEN, CDR2 SYDVKM. V dropped 5 bases and J dropped 7; count of bases not matched to a gene: 10. This CDR3 region has 15 residues. CDR3 residues: CASSQTGEISEKLFF. The DNA for the CDR3 is TGTGCCAGCAGTCAAACAGGGGAGATAAGTGAAAAACTGTTTTTT.

On this clone: An end of the junction does not agree with germline; a read error may underlie this. The chain couples TRBV11-3 to TRBJ1-1; TRBD1 aligns across 9 bases. Germline values: CDR1 SGHNT, CDR2 YENEEA. This CDR3 has 13 amino acids. The CDR3 bases are TGTGCCAGCACCCGAACACTAGGGACAGGGCAAAACTTT. It encodes CASTRTLGTGQNF.

CDR3 sequence reads: CASREGDSQETQYF. The CDR3 region has the DNA TGTGCCAGTAGAGAGGGTGACAGCCAAGAGACCCAGTACTTC. The rearrangement links TRBV19 to TRBJ2-5; the D gene could be TRBD1 or TRBD2 (5 bases each). Germline V CDR1 and CDR2: LNHDA, SQIVND (reference sequence). CDR3 length equals 14 residues. Trimming shortened V by 6 bases and J by 1 base, and 12 bases separated the two germline ends.

This chain uses TRBV9 with TRBJ2-1; 10 nucleotides match TRBD2. The CDR3 length is 14 residues. Germline CDR1 is SGDLS and CDR2 is YYNGEE. Losses at the gene ends were 2 bases for V and 8 bases for J; bases not matched to a gene: 4. The CDR3 region is CASSVRAGGDEQFF. In nucleotides, the CDR3 is TGTGCCAGCAGCGTTAGAGCGGGGGGGGATGAGCAGTTCTTC.

This clone was seen once. V gene TRBV5-1 combines with J gene TRBJ1-2; a weak D match, TRBD1 (5 bases). The CDR3 is made up of 14 amino acids. From germline, CDR1 is SGHRS and CDR2 YFSETQ. V lost 2 bases and J 6 bases, leaving 14 bases between the germline ends. The chain's CDR3 is CASSFEAGWDGYTF. The CDR3 DNA reads as TGCGCCAGCAGCTTTGAGGCAGGGTGGGATGGCTACACCTTC.

The chain links TRBV2 to TRBJ2-1; TRBD2 aligns across 11 bases. The CDR3 contains 14 residues. CDR1 is SNHLY and CDR2 is FYNNEI in the germline V gene. The J segment lost 4 bases and the V segment lost 8 bases, leaving 4 bases of the junction unmatched. For the CDR3, the DNA is TGTGCCAGCCGATTAGCGGGGGGGTACAATGAGCAGTTCTTC. Translating it yields CASRLAGGYNEQFF.

CDR3 residues: CASSFGGSTF. CDR3 bases: TGTGCCAGCAGCTTTGGGGGAAGCACCTTC. The chain has TRBV7-2 and TRBJ1-2, with TRBD1 as a possible D gene (5 bases). CDR1 is SGHTA and CDR2 is FQGNSA in the germline V gene. Deletions cut 3 bases from V and 13 bases from J, with 9 bases between. The CDR3 spans 10 residues.

The chain carries TRBV7-9 and TRBJ1-1; D gene uncertain. The CDR3 length is 13 residues. V lost 11 bases to trimming and J lost 0 bases, with 13 bases between them. The germline gives CDR1 SEHNR, CDR2 FQNEAQ (reference sequence). The CDR3 DNA sequence: TGTGCCGGTCGCCGCGAAATGAACACTGAAGCTTTCTTT. Translated, it gives CAGRREMNTEAFF.

The chain combines TRBV9 with TRBJ1-1; D uncertain. Trimming removed 5 bases at V and 10 bases at J, with 15 bases between. This CDR3 contains 12 residues. The germline V gene has CDR1 SGDLS and CDR2 YYNGEE. Here the CDR3 DNA reads TGTGCCAGCAGTGCCTTTACAGCAGGAGCTTTCTTT. Protein product: CASSAFTAGAFF.